A single sample is the source of the 3 T cell receptor beta chains below, sequenced in a study of a mutant IDH1 vaccine in newly diagnosed glioma (dated by TCRdb to the early 2020s). The library was produced with the immunoSEQ multiplex PCR assay. TCRdb limited this immuneACCESS table to in-frame rearrangements with V and J called. A share of clones is missing; checked studies link under half to unresolved V genes, and the rest is unexplained. Here the sample has around 99,000 clones; around 77% occur a single time. The top ten clonotypes cover 7.5% of the sample. The label giving this sample's time point can be read as: baseline, week 1 (first vaccination visit). The treatment or condition label corresponds to: pre-vaccination baseline after standard-of-care therapy. The sequences come from PBMCs, collected from a glioma patient treated with radiotherapy, temozolomide or both. The receptors stem from a man between 35 and 55 years old with glioma.

On this clone itself: The junction and the germline gene differ at one end; a read error may be behind it. This chain links TRBV5-6 with TRBJ2-5, with D possibly TRBD2 on 7 matching bases. The CDR3 spans 14 residues. CDR1 and CDR2 from the germline V gene are SGHDT and YYEEEE. The CDR3 DNA is TGTGCCAGCAGTCTTTACGGGGGGCAAGTGACCCAGTACTTC. This gives the protein CASSLYGGQVTQYF.

CDR3: CASSHSGTGGGYEQYF. The CDR3 DNA reads as TGCGCCAGCAGTCACTCCGGGACAGGGGGGGGCTACGAGCAGTACTTC. The rearrangement uses TRBV23-1 and TRBJ2-7, with 11 bases matching TRBD1. TRBV23-1 is identified as an open reading frame with a role that is uncertain. Losses at the gene ends were 3 bases for V and 3 bases for J; bases not matched to a gene: 7. The CDR3 contains 16 residues.

The rearrangement links TRBV4-2 to TRBJ2-1, with 13 positions matching TRBD2. Germline assignment: CDR1 LGHNA and CDR2 YNFKEQ. The ends lost 4 bases at V and 5 bases at J; junction bases unmatched: 8. The CDR3 is 17 amino acids. CDR3 loop: CASSPGLAGVMDNEQFF. CDR3 bases: TGTGCCAGCAGCCCAGGACTAGCGGGAGTCATGGACAATGAGCAGTTCTTC.